This T cell receptor beta chain was recorded in a study of blood T cell repertoires in COVID-19. Original handling: Amplification of reference gene primers was used by the study to estimate nucleated cell counts. TCRdb keeps only in-frame clones here, not all; method: immunoSEQ multiplex PCR. D and trimming come from the DNA, and the V and J calls and clone size come from that table. The sample consists of about 150,000 clones, 70% to 90% of them appearing once. There are 11 residues in the CDR3. Germline V gene sequence: CDR1 LGHDT, CDR2 YNNKEL (reference sequence). The V and J ends lost 4 bases and 8 bases respectively, with 8 bases between them.

The specimen sequenced was peripheral blood. The source is a woman aged 50 to 65 with acute or convalescent COVID-19. The chain is built from TRBV3-1 (or the pseudogene TRBV3-2) and TRBJ1-2, with D hard to call. DNA for the CDR3: TGTGCCAGCAGCCGCGGGTGGGGCTACACCTTC. Protein sequence: CASSRGWGYTF.